This T cell receptor beta chain was identified during a study of blood T cell repertoires in COVID-19. Study overall: From the United States, Italy and Spain came samples of acute and convalescent COVID-19. Sources were T cells, B-cell-depleted T cells, or PBMCs; the material itself was cDNA or gDNA.

The V gene end was trimmed by 3 bases and the J gene end by 2 bases; junction bases not matched to a gene: 2. The CDR3 consists of 15 residues. Germline V gene sequence: CDR1 SGDLS, CDR2 YYNGEE. In regard to this clone: This sample also contains other DNA sequences that code for the same CDR3.

In the original processing: Amplification from reference gene primers served as the basis for estimated nucleated cell counts. Sequencing used immunoSEQ multiplex PCR; TCRdb keeps in-frame clones, though not all of them. The V and J calls and clone size were taken over from that table, and D and trimming were inferred from the DNA. The table includes 75,000 or so clones, 88% detected once. Sequenced sample: peripheral blood. This clonotype was obtained from a man between 65 and 85 years old with acute or convalescent COVID-19. The V call is TRBV9, the J call TRBJ2-1; 10 nucleotides match TRBD1. This CDR3 is CASSATGGAYNEQFF. The CDR3 nucleotides read TGTGCCAGCAGCGCGACAGGGGGCGCCTACAATGAGCAGTTCTTC.